The rows below give T cell receptor beta chains drawn from one sample of a study of blood T cell repertoires in COVID-19. Generated by immunoSEQ multiplex PCR, the TCRdb table keeps only in-frame clones and is missing some. The sample shows some 250,000 clones, approximately 83% of them seen only once. Sequenced input: PBMCs or T cells enriched from blood (not recorded which). These TCRs come from a woman in her fifties or sixties who had recovered from COVID-19. The CDR3 runs from the conserved cysteine through the conserved F or W. The order of the fields is V gene, J gene, D gene, clone size, CDR3 DNA, CDR3 protein. D genes are given only for firm matches. Rows may omit the clone size; those that give it use once, few, many or a size class.

V: TRBV6-1
J: TRBJ2-7
D: TRBD2
size: .
DNA: TGTGCCAGCAGTGAACTAGCGGGAGGGTTTTACGAGCAGTACTTC
CDR3: CASSELAGGFYEQYF

V: TRBV28
J: TRBJ1-5
D: TRBD1
size: once
DNA: TGTGCCAGCAGCGAGACAGGGGGCAATCAGCCCCAGCATTTT
CDR3: CASSETGGNQPQHF

V: TRBV5-1
J: TRBJ2-7
D: TRBD1
size: .
DNA: TGCGCCAGCAGCCCAAGAGACAGGGATACCTACGAGCAGTACTTC
CDR3: CASSPRDRDTYEQYF

V: TRBV6-5
J: TRBJ1-3
D: TRBD1
size: .
DNA: TGTGCCAGCAGTTACCGGGACAGGGGGGGAAACACCATATATTTT
CDR3: CASSYRDRGGNTIYF

V: TRBV5-1
J: TRBJ1-1
D: .
size: .
DNA: TGCGCCAGCAGCTTGAATGCGCTCCAGCTGACAAAGGTGGCTTTCTTT
CDR3: CASSLNALQLTKVAFF

V: TRBV15
J: TRBJ1-5
D: .
size: .
DNA: TGTGCCACCAGCAGAGTACTGGGGGCGGCTCAGCCCCAGCATTTT
CDR3: CATSRVLGAAQPQHF

V: TRBV18
J: TRBJ2-7
D: TRBD1
size: .
DNA: TGTGCCAGCTCACTGAACGGACAGGGGTTAGGCGAGCAGTACTTC
CDR3: CASSLNGQGLGEQYF

V: TRBV11-3
J: TRBJ2-2
D: TRBD2
size: .
DNA: TGTGCCAGCAGCTTAACTAGCGGGAGGAACACCGGGGAGCTGTTTTTT
CDR3: CASSLTSGRNTGELFF

V: TRBV6-5
J: TRBJ1-2
D: .
size: once
DNA: TGTGCCAGCATGTACCCGGACGATCGGGGCTATGGCTACACCTTC
CDR3: CASMYPDDRGYGYTF

V: TRBV7-2
J: TRBJ2-2
D: TRBD1
size: .
DNA: TGTGCCAGCAGCTCGACAGGGGGCATTGGCACCGGGGAGCTGTTTTTT
CDR3: CASSSTGGIGTGELFF

V: TRBV5-1
J: TRBJ2-3
D: .
size: few
DNA: TGCGCCAGCAGCTATCTATCAGGCGCAGGAAGCACAGATACGCAGTATTTT
CDR3: CASSYLSGAGSTDTQYF

V: TRBV10-3
J: TRBJ2-5
D: .
size: .
DNA: TGTGCCATCAGTGAGTCGACCGACACGGAGACCCAGTACTTC
CDR3: CAISESTDTETQYF

V: TRBV11-2
J: TRBJ2-5
D: .
size: .
DNA: TGTGCCAGCAGCTTAGATCTACAGGGGGGGAGGACCCAGTACTTC
CDR3: CASSLDLQGGRTQYF

V: TRBV27
J: TRBJ1-2
D: .
size: .
DNA: TGTGCCAGCAGGGGGGCGGAGGTGAACTATGGCTACACCTTC
CDR3: CASRGAEVNYGYTF

V: TRBV6-4
J: TRBJ1-6
D: TRBD1
size: .
DNA: TGTGCCAGCAGTCCCGGGACAGCTAATTCACCCCTCCACTTT
CDR3: CASSPGTANSPLHF

V: TRBV3-1/TRBV3-2
J: TRBJ2-2
D: .
size: few
DNA: TGTGCCAGCAGCCAAAATCAGGGGTCCGGGGAGCTGTTTTTT
CDR3: CASSQNQGSGELFF

V: TRBV19
J: TRBJ2-6
D: .
size: .
DNA: TGTGCCAGTAGTATAGGAGCGGGTATGGAGTCTGGGGCCAACGTCCTGACTTTC
CDR3: CASSIGAGMESGANVLTF

V: TRBV5-1
J: TRBJ2-3
D: TRBD1
size: .
DNA: TGCGCCAGCAGCTTGAAAACGACAGGGGGTCGCACAGATACGCAGTATTTT
CDR3: CASSLKTTGGRTDTQYF

V: TRBV14
J: TRBJ1-6
D: TRBD1
size: .
DNA: TGTGCCAGCCGCGGACAGGCGAATAATTCACCCCTCCACTTT
CDR3: CASRGQANNSPLHF

V: TRBV12-3/TRBV12-4
J: TRBJ1-1
D: .
size: .
DNA: TGTGCCAGCAGTTGGCGGACTGAAGCTTTCTTT
CDR3: CASSWRTEAFF

V: TRBV7-2
J: TRBJ2-1
D: TRBD2
size: .
DNA: TGTGCCAGCAGCTTAGTCGGCGCGGGAGGGCTAGGCAATGAGCAGTTCTTC
CDR3: CASSLVGAGGLGNEQFF

V: TRBV3-1/TRBV3-2
J: TRBJ2-7
D: TRBD1
size: .
DNA: TGTGCCAGCAGCCAAGGGGACAGGGAACTAGGATTGACCTACGAGCAGTACTTC
CDR3: CASSQGDRELGLTYEQYF

V: TRBV7-9
J: TRBJ2-3
D: TRBD2
size: .
DNA: TGTGCCAGCAGCTTAAGCGGGAGTCCTTGGAGCACAGATACGCAGTATTTT
CDR3: CASSLSGSPWSTDTQYF

V: TRBV19
J: TRBJ2-1
D: .
size: .
DNA: TGTGCCAGTACTTCTTACAATGAGCAGTTCTTC
CDR3: CASTSYNEQFF

V: TRBV7-8
J: TRBJ2-5
D: .
size: .
DNA: TGTGCCAGCAGCTACCACCCATTTCTCACGGGAAACCAAGAGACCCAGTACTTC
CDR3: CASSYHPFLTGNQETQYF

V: TRBV6-4
J: TRBJ2-3
D: TRBD1
size: .
DNA: TGTGCCAGCGGCCCCCGGGACAGCCGCACAGATACGCAGTATTTT
CDR3: CASGPRDSRTDTQYF

V: TRBV10-1
J: TRBJ2-5
D: TRBD2
size: .
DNA: TGCGCCAGCAGTGAGACCTTGGGTACTAGCGGGAGAGCAAAGACCCAGTACTTC
CDR3: CASSETLGTSGRAKTQYF

V: TRBV20-1
J: TRBJ1-1
D: .
size: .
DNA: TGCAGTGCTAGTTATCTCGGCTCACGGACGGGGTACACTGAAGCTTTCTTT
CDR3: CSASYLGSRTGYTEAFF

V: TRBV5-1
J: TRBJ1-2
D: TRBD1
size: .
DNA: TGCGCCAGCAGCCCGGGGACAGGGGATGGCTACACCTTC
CDR3: CASSPGTGDGYTF

V: TRBV5-1
J: TRBJ2-5
D: TRBD2
size: .
DNA: TGCGCCAGCAGCTTTCGACTAGCGGAGACCCAGTACTTC
CDR3: CASSFRLAETQYF

V: TRBV2
J: TRBJ1-6
D: .
size: .
DNA: TGTGCCAGCAGGGACACTTTATCCTATTCACCCCTCCACTTT
CDR3: CASRDTLSYSPLHF

V: TRBV13
J: TRBJ2-1
D: .
size: .
DNA: TGTGCCAGCAGCTCTAGTTACAGGGCACATGAGCAGTTCTTC
CDR3: CASSSSYRAHEQFF

V: TRBV18
J: TRBJ1-6
D: .
size: .
DNA: TGTGCCAGCTCACCACCTGGTGGGCAGGGCCTTCGTTCACCCCTCCACTTT
CDR3: CASSPPGGQGLRSPLHF

V: TRBV4-1
J: TRBJ1-2
D: .
size: .
DNA: TGCGCCAGCAGCCAAGATCCGCAGGGGTTGGGGTTATATGGCTACACCTTC
CDR3: CASSQDPQGLGLYGYTF

V: TRBV19
J: TRBJ2-7
D: .
size: .
DNA: TGTGCCAGTAGTTTCGGTCGGCGGGTCTACGAGCAGTACTTC
CDR3: CASSFGRRVYEQYF

V: TRBV27
J: TRBJ1-5
D: TRBD1
size: .
DNA: TGTGCCAGCAGAACAGGGGCGCACAATCAGCCCCAGCATTTT
CDR3: CASRTGAHNQPQHF

V: TRBV11-2
J: TRBJ2-2
D: TRBD2
size: .
DNA: TGTGCCAGCAAACAATCGGGAGGCCTCACCGGGGAGCTGTTTTTT
CDR3: CASKQSGGLTGELFF

V: TRBV28
J: TRBJ1-3
D: .
size: once
DNA: TGTGCCAGCAGTCCTTACTCTGGAAACACCATATATTTT
CDR3: CASSPYSGNTIYF

V: TRBV27
J: TRBJ2-3
D: TRBD2
size: once
DNA: TGTGCCAGCAGTCAACGGGCTAGCGGGCGCACAGATACGCAGTATTTT
CDR3: CASSQRASGRTDTQYF

V: TRBV6-5
J: TRBJ1-1
D: .
size: once
DNA: TGTGCCAGCAGTTATCGAGGGCGGGGGGGCACTGAAGCTTTCTTT
CDR3: CASSYRGRGGTEAFF

V: TRBV25-1
J: TRBJ1-2
D: TRBD1
size: .
DNA: TGTGCCAGCAGTGAGACAGGGGGCGGCTATGGCTACACCTTC
CDR3: CASSETGGGYGYTF

V: TRBV6-5
J: TRBJ2-5
D: TRBD2
size: once
DNA: TGTGCCAGCAGGCAGCGGGAGTTAGAGACCCAGTACTTC
CDR3: CASRQRELETQYF

V: TRBV11-2
J: TRBJ2-1
D: TRBD2
size: .
DNA: TGTGCCAGCAGCCGGGGACTAGCGGGGGGAAATGAGCAGTTCTTC
CDR3: CASSRGLAGGNEQFF

V: TRBV9
J: TRBJ2-4
D: .
size: once
DNA: TGTGCCAGCAGCGTAGATCGGGGTAGTGACATTCAGTACTTC
CDR3: CASSVDRGSDIQYF

V: TRBV5-4
J: TRBJ2-1
D: TRBD2
size: .
DNA: TGTGCCAGCAGCTTAAAAATGACTAGCGCGAGCTCCTACAATGAGCAGTTCTTC
CDR3: CASSLKMTSASSYNEQFF

V: TRBV11-3
J: TRBJ2-7
D: TRBD2
size: .
DNA: TGTGCCAGCAGCTTGGAAGGGACTAGCGGGATCCACGAGCAGTACTTC
CDR3: CASSLEGTSGIHEQYF

V: TRBV10-3
J: TRBJ1-5
D: .
size: .
DNA: TGTGCCAGCTCAGGGGAAGGACCTTATAGCAATCAGCCCCAGCATTTT
CDR3: CASSGEGPYSNQPQHF

V: TRBV2
J: TRBJ2-3
D: TRBD2
size: .
DNA: TGTGCCAGCAGTCGATTTAAAATACCGGGACTAGCGGGAGTGGTAGATACGCAGTATTTT
CDR3: CASSRFKIPGLAGVVDTQYF

V: TRBV25-1
J: TRBJ2-1
D: TRBD2
size: .
DNA: TGTGCCAGCAGTGAGTGGAGACTAGCGGGACACAATGAGCAGTTCTTC
CDR3: CASSEWRLAGHNEQFF

V: TRBV7-3
J: TRBJ2-2
D: .
size: .
DNA: TGTGCCAGCAGCTCCTCTCGGGACACCGGGGAGCTGTTTTTT
CDR3: CASSSSRDTGELFF